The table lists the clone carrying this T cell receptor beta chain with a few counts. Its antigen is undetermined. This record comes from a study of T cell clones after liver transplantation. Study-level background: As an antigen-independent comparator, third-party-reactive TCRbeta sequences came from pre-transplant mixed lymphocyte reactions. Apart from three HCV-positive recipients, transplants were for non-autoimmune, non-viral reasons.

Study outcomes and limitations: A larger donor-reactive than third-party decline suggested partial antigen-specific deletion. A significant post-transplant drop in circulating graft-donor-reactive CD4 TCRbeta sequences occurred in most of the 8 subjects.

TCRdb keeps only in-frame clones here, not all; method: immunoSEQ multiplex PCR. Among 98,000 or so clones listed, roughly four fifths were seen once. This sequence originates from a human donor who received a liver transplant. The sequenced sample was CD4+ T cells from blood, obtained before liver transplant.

The CDR3 coding sequence is TGTGCCAGTATGTCCAGGGCTGACTATGGCTACACCTTC. Protein product: CASMSRADYGYTF. The chain is built from TRBV19 and TRBJ1-2, with D possibly being TRBD1 (5 bases). V lost 7 bases, J lost 3 bases, and 12 bases lay in between. CDR3 size: 13 residues. CDR1 and CDR2 (germline): LNHDA, SQIVND (reference sequence).